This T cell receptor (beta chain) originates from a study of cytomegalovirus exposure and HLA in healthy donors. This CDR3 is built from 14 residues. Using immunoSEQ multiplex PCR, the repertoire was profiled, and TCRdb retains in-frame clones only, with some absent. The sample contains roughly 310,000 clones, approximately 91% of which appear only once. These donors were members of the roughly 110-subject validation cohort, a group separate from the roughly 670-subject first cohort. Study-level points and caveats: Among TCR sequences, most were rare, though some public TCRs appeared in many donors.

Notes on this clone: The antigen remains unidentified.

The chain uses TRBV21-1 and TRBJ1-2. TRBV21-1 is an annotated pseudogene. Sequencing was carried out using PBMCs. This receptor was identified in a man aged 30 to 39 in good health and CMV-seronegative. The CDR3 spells CASSKVRGYYGYTF. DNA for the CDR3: TGTGCCAGCAGCAAAGTTCGGGGGTACTATGGCTACACCTTC.